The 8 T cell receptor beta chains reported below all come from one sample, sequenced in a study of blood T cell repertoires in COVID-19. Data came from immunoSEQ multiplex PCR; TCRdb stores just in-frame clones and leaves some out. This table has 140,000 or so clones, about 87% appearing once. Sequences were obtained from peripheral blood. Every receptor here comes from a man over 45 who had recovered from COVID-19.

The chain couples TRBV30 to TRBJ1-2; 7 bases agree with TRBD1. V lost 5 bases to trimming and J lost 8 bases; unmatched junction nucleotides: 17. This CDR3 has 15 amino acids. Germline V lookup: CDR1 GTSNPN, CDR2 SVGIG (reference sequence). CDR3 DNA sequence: TGTGCCTGGGTTACAGGGGTTGGGGCCTCTGCGGGCTACACCTTC. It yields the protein CAWVTGVGASAGYTF.

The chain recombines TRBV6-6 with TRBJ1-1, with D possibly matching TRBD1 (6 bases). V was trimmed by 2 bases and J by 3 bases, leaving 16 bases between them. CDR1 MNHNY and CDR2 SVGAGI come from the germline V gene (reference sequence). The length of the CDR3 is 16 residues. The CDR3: CASSYVPWEGDTEAFF. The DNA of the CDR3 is TGTGCCAGCAGTTACGTCCCCTGGGAGGGGGACACTGAAGCTTTCTTT.

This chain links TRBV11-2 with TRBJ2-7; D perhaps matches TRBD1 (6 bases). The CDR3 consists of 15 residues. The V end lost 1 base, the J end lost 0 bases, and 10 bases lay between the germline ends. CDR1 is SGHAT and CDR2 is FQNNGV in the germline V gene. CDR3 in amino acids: CASSLGGTPSYEQYF. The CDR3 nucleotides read TGTGCCAGCAGCTTAGGAGGGACACCCTCCTACGAGCAGTACTTC.

CDR3: CASSRSGGRAFF. CDR3 sequence (DNA): TGTGCCAGCAGCCGGTCAGGGGGAAGAGCTTTCTTT. V and J are TRBV6-5 and TRBJ1-1, with 7 bases fitting TRBD1. V lost 6 bases and J lost 10; bases outside the gene matches: 8. Germline CDR1 MNHEY, CDR2 SVGAGI. CDR3 length: 12 residues.

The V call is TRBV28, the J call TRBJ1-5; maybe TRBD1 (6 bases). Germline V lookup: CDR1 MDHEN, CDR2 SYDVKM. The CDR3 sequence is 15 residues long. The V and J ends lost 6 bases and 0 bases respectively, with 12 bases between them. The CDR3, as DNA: TGTGCCAGCAGCCCAGCAGGGGATAGCAATCAGCCCCAGCATTTT. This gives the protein CASSPAGDSNQPQHF.

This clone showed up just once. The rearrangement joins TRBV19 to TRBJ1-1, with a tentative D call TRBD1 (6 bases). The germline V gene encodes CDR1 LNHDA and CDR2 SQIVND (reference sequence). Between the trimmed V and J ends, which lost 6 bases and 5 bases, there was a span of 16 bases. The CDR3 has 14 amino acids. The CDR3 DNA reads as TGTGCCAGTAGAACGAGCTGGGGGCCAACTGAAGCTTTCTTT. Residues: CASRTSWGPTEAFF.

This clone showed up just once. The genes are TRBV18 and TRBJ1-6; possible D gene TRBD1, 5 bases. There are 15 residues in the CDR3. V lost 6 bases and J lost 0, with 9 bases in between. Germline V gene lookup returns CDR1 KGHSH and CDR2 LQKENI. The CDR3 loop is CASSAGNSYNSPLHF. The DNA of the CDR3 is TGTGCCAGCTCGGCAGGGAACTCCTATAATTCACCCCTCCACTTT.

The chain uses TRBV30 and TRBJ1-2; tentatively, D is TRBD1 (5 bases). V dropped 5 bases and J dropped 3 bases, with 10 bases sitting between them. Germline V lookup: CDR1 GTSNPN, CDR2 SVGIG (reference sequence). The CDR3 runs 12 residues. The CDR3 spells CAWAREDYGYTF. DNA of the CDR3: TGTGCCTGGGCCAGGGAAGACTATGGCTACACCTTC. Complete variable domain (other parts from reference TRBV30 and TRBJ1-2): SQTIHQWPATLVQPVGSPLSLECTVEGTSNPNLYWYRQAAGRGLQLLFYSVGIGQISSEVPQNLSASRPQDRQFILSSKKLLLSDSGFYLCAWAREDYGYTFGSGTRLTVV.